This entry lists 27 T cell receptor beta chains sequenced from one sample in a study of CD8+CD57+ T cells in acquired aplastic anemia. Previously, flow cytometry had revealed CD8+CD57+ cell expansion in the patients chosen for sequencing. Template material for TCR beta VDJ and CDR3 profiling consisted of genomic DNA. From the reads, TCRdb called clonotypes with MiXCR, one entry per CDR3 protein. The sample has 130,000 or so distinct CDR3 sequences, 55% to 70% seen once. Material: sorted CD4+, CD8+, or CD8+CD57+ T cells (not recorded which) from PBMCs. The source is a human donor with aplastic anemia.

The V gene is TRBV9, the J gene TRBJ1-1; D is unresolved. The V gene lost 0 bases and the J gene lost 4 bases, with 7 bases spanning the gap. This CDR3 is 13 amino acids long. Germline CDR1 reads SGDLS; CDR2 reads YYNGEE. The CDR3 nucleotides are TGTGCCAGCAGCGTAGGGCTGGCCACTGAAGCTTTCTTT. Residues: CASSVGLATEAFF.

The V gene is TRBV2, the J gene TRBJ2-1; no clear D. Germline lookup yields CDR1 SNHLY and CDR2 FYNNEI. The CDR3 is made up of 11 amino acids. Trimming pared 1 base from V and 7 bases from J, leaving 2 bases between. Written as DNA, the CDR3 is TGTGCCAGCAGTGAAGTGAATGAGCAGTTCTTC. Translating gives CASSEVNEQFF.

The rearrangement links TRBV7-3 to TRBJ2-7; possible D gene TRBD2, 7 bases. The J call is doubtful: the DNA matches TRBJ2-5 better. This CDR3 spans 15 amino acids. The germline V gene encodes CDR1 SGHTA and CDR2 FQGTGA. CDR3 DNA sequence: TGTGCCAGCAGCTTATATGGCGGGGGCGAGGAGACCCAGTACTTC. It specifies CASSLYGGGEETQYF.

This clonotype was seen only a few times. The V call is TRBV7-3, the J call TRBJ2-2; D unresolved. CDR1 and CDR2 from the germline V gene are SGHTA and FQGTGA. The CDR3 loop spans 13 amino acids. Deletions cut 3 bases from V and 4 bases from J, with 6 bases between. Here the CDR3 DNA reads TGTGCCAGCAGCTTGGTGAGCACCGGGGAGCTGTTTTTT. This encodes CASSLVSTGELFF.

The chain uses TRBV9 and TRBJ1-1; D is undetermined. V was trimmed by 0 bases and J by 7 bases, leaving 10 bases between them. Germline lookup yields CDR1 SGDLS and CDR2 YYNGEE. The CDR3 spans 13 residues. This CDR3 is CASSVDIPDEAFF. The DNA of the CDR3 is TGTGCCAGCAGCGTAGACATCCCGGATGAAGCTTTCTTT. The full variable domain, completed using reference TRBV9 and TRBJ1-1, is DSGVTQTPKHLITATGQRVTLRCSPRSGDLSVYWYQQSLDQGLQFLIQYYNGEERAKGNILERFSAQQFPDLHSELNLSSLELGDSALYFCASSVDIPDEAFFGQGTRLTVV.

The rearrangement joins TRBV10-2 to TRBJ1-1; D gene uncertain. Trimming shortened V by 2 bases and J by 1 base, and 5 bases separated the two germline ends. CDR1 is WSHSY and CDR2 is SAAADI in the germline V gene. The CDR3 is made up of 13 amino acids. In DNA, the CDR3 is TGCGCCAGCAGTGAGAGGAAGAACACTGAAGCTTTCTTT. As protein: CASSERKNTEAFF.

The chain combines TRBV9 with TRBJ1-6; D unclear. Trimming took 1 base from V and 9 from J, leaving 5 bases between them. Germline V gene sequence: CDR1 SGDLS, CDR2 YYNGEE. The CDR3 totals 12 residues. CDR3 nucleotides: TGTGCCAGCAGCGTATCAAGTTCACCCCTCCACTTT. It specifies CASSVSSSPLHF.

This clonotype came up many times. The chain couples TRBV5-6 to TRBJ2-7; no definite D call. V shed 0 bases and J shed 10 bases, with 8 bases lying between them. The length of the CDR3 is 11 residues. Germline V CDR1 and CDR2: SGHDT, YYEEEE. DNA for the CDR3: TGTGCCAGCAGCTTGGGACGTCGACAGTACTTC. Its translation is CASSLGRRQYF.

This clonotype was detected many times. This chain links TRBV18 with TRBJ2-5; 7 nucleotides agree with TRBD1. The CDR3 is 14 amino acids. V was pared by 2 bases and J by 3 bases, with 3 bases of the junction left unmatched. CDR1 and CDR2 from the germline V gene are KGHSH and LQKENI. The CDR3 sequence: CASSPYDREETQYF. Here the CDR3 DNA reads TGTGCCAGCTCACCATACGACAGGGAAGAGACCCAGTACTTC.

The CDR3 sequence: CASSRDERAYEQYF. CDR3 coding DNA: TGTGCCAGTAGTCGGGACGAACGTGCGTACGAGCAGTACTTC. V usage is TRBV19 and J usage is TRBJ2-7, with D tentatively TRBD1 or TRBD2 (5 bases each). This CDR3 has 14 residues. Looked up from germline, CDR1 is LNHDA and CDR2 is SQIVND (reference sequence). Trimming cost V 5 bases and J 4 bases, with 15 bases left between them.

V gene TRBV25-1 combines with J gene TRBJ2-5, with D perhaps matching TRBD2 (6 bases). This CDR3 region has 15 residues. Trimming stripped 6 bases from V and 5 bases from J, with 19 bases between. Looked up from germline, CDR1 is MGHDK and CDR2 is SYGVNS. The CDR3, as DNA: TGTGCCAGCAGGCCTCTCGCGGGAAGAGGGGAGACCCAGTACTTC. This translates into CASRPLAGRGETQYF. Complete variable domain (other parts from reference TRBV25-1 and TRBJ2-5): EADIYQTPRYLVIGTGKKITLECSQTMGHDKMYWYQQDPGMELHLIHYSYGVNSTEKGDLSSESTVSRIRTEHFPLTLESARPSHTSQYLCASRPLAGRGETQYFGPGTRLLVL.

V and J are TRBV19 and TRBJ2-7; 9 positions agree with TRBD1. The ends lost 5 bases at V and 6 bases at J; junction bases unmatched: 11. The length of the CDR3 is 15 residues. Looked up from germline, CDR1 is LNHDA and CDR2 is SQIVND (reference sequence). CDR3 sequence: CASSVILTGGGEQYF. CDR3 DNA: TGTGCCAGTAGTGTCATTCTTACAGGGGGCGGCGAGCAGTACTTC.

This clonotype was seen only a few times. The V gene is TRBV4-2, the J gene TRBJ2-1; 8 bases fit TRBD1. The CDR3 covers 14 residues. Germline-derived CDR1 and CDR2 are LGHNA and YNFKEQ. V trimming: 4 bases; J trimming: 10 bases; junction bases outside the gene matches: 9. CDR3 loop: CASSLSVGDREQFF. DNA for the CDR3: TGTGCCAGCAGCCTGTCAGTCGGGGACAGGGAGCAGTTCTTC.

J is TRBJ1-2 and V is TRBV24-1; D not certain. Germline assignment: CDR1 KGHDR and CDR2 SFDVKD. The CDR3 is made up of 13 amino acids. Between the trimmed V and J ends, which lost 11 bases and 3 bases, there was a span of 15 bases. The DNA of the CDR3 is TGTGCCATTGAGCCCCGGGCGGACTATGGCTACACCTTC. Translated: CAIEPRADYGYTF.

As for this clonotype: A much larger clone lies one base from this, so it may be a read error. The chain couples TRBV14 to TRBJ2-7, with D uncertain. V was cut by 4 bases and J by 3 bases, with 10 bases left in between. CDR1 SGHDN and CDR2 FVKESK come from the germline V gene. The CDR3 extends over 13 amino acids. CDR3 residues: CASSLPVGYEQYF. The CDR3 bases are TGTGCCAGCAGCCTACCCGTGGGCTACGAGCAGTACTTC.

The V and J genes are TRBV15 and TRBJ1-1; D might be TRBD1 (5 bases). Germline V gene lookup returns CDR1 LNHNV and CDR2 YYDKDF (reference sequence). The CDR3 runs 16 residues. The V gene lost 1 base and the J gene lost 7 bases, with 19 bases spanning the gap. CDR3 sequence: CATSRGYGREEGEAFF. CDR3 coding DNA: TGTGCCACCAGCAGAGGATACGGCAGGGAAGAGGGTGAAGCTTTCTTT.

The chain joins TRBV19 to TRBJ1-1; 7 bases agree with TRBD1. The ends lost 3 bases at V and 7 bases at J; junction bases unmatched: 2. Germline-derived CDR1 and CDR2 are LNHDA and SQIVND (reference sequence). The CDR3 loop spans 12 amino acids. CDR3 nucleotides: TGTGCCAGTAGTATTCGGACAGGTGAAGCTTTCTTT. Protein sequence: CASSIRTGEAFF.

The rearrangement joins TRBV7-6 to TRBJ2-2; D is undetermined. CDR1 and CDR2 (germline): SGHVS, FNYEAQ. V dropped 1 base and J dropped 1 base, with 4 bases sitting between them. The CDR3 runs to 14 residues. CDR3 nucleotides: TGTGCCAGCAGCTTAGTACAGAACACCGGGGAGCTGTTTTTT. This gives the protein CASSLVQNTGELFF.

As regards this clonotype: Possible read error: a much larger clone is one base away. This CDR3 is missing its conserved last phenylalanine or tryptophan, likely due to a read error. This sequence joins TRBV6-5 and TRBJ1-2; 12 bases fit TRBD1. Germline values: CDR1 MNHEY, CDR2 SVGAGI. The CDR3 is 15 amino acids. V dropped 4 bases and J dropped 8; count of bases not matched to a gene: 8. The CDR3 here is CASSSPGQGARGYTI. The CDR3 DNA reads as TGTGCCAGCAGTTCCCCGGGACAGGGGGCGCGAGGCTACACCATC.

This chain connects TRBV5-1 to TRBJ1-5, with D hard to call. Germline-derived CDR1 and CDR2 are SGHRS and YFSETQ. Deletions cut 4 bases from V and 7 bases from J, with 15 bases between. This CDR3 is built from 14 residues. The CDR3 nucleotides are TGCGCCAGCAGCACGACCGGTGAAGGGCAGCCCCAGCATTTT. Its protein product is CASSTTGEGQPQHF.

This clonotype occurred many times. The chain links TRBV9 to TRBJ2-1, with 8 nucleotides matching TRBD2. V shed 4 bases, J shed 4 bases, and the junction held 7 bases outside the gene matches. The length of the CDR3 is 15 residues. CDR1 and CDR2 (germline): SGDLS, YYNGEE. The CDR3: CASSLAGTDYNEQFF. In DNA, the CDR3 is TGTGCCAGCAGCTTAGCGGGGACCGATTACAATGAGCAGTTCTTC.

V is TRBV7-9 and J is TRBJ2-7; TRBD2 matches 7 bases. V shed 0 bases and J 6 bases; nucleotides not matched to a gene: 2. The CDR3 runs to 13 residues. Germline V lookup: CDR1 SEHNR, CDR2 FQNEAQ (reference sequence). The CDR3 loop is CASSLAWTSEQYF. In nucleotides, the CDR3 is TGTGCCAGCAGCTTAGCGTGGACTAGCGAGCAGTACTTC. Looking up the rest from reference TRBV7-9 and TRBJ2-7 gives the full variable domain: DTGVSQNPRHKITKRGQNVTFRCDPISEHNRLYWYRQTLGQGPEFLTYFQNEAQLEKSRLLSDRFSAERPKGSFSTLEIQRTEQGDSAMYLCASSLAWTSEQYFGPGTRLTVT.

This clonotype has a single count. The chain couples TRBV7-9 to TRBJ2-5; 15 bases fit TRBD2. J was trimmed by 5 bases and V by 5 bases; bases with no gene match: 6. The CDR3 has 16 residues. Looked up from germline, CDR1 is SEHNR and CDR2 is FQNEAQ (reference sequence). In DNA, the CDR3 is TGTGCCAGCAGCCCGGGACTAGCGGGAGGATTGGAGACCCAGTACTTC. Its translation is CASSPGLAGGLETQYF.

The chain joins TRBV5-5 to TRBJ2-7, with 8 bases that match TRBD2. V dropped 6 bases and J dropped 2; count of bases not matched to a gene: 10. Germline values: CDR1 SGHKS, CDR2 YYEKEE (reference sequence). CDR3 length: 15 residues. The DNA of the CDR3 is TGTGCCAGCACCACGGGACTAGTAAGCACCTACGAGCAGTACTTC. Its translation is CASTTGLVSTYEQYF.

This chain uses TRBV10-3 with TRBJ2-7; TRBD1 matches at 11 bases. Germline loops: CDR1 ENHRY, CDR2 SYGVKD. The trim removed 4 bases at V and 5 bases at J, leaving 1 base unmatched. The length of the CDR3 is 13 residues. CDR3 nucleotide sequence: TGTGCCATCAGTGGGACAGGGGGCAACGAGCAGTACTTC. Its translation: CAISGTGGNEQYF.

The chain joins TRBV7-9 to TRBJ2-2, with D possibly matching TRBD1 (5 bases). The germline CDR1 and CDR2 sequences are SEHNR and FQNEAQ (reference sequence). There are 12 residues in the CDR3. V was cut by 6 bases and J by 8 bases, with 10 bases left in between. The CDR3 loop is CASREGVGELFF. CDR3 DNA sequence: TGTGCCAGCAGGGAAGGGGTAGGGGAGCTGTTTTTT.

Comments on this clonotype: At one boundary the junction diverges from the germline segment, which might be a read error. The J gene is TRBJ1-2, the V gene TRBV19; D is uncertain. This CDR3 has 13 residues. CDR1 and CDR2 (germline): LNHDA, SQIVND (reference sequence). In DNA, the CDR3 is TGTGCCAGCAGTACCCGAAGGACGGATGGCTACACCTTC. Its protein product is CASSTRRTDGYTF.